This T cell receptor beta chain came from a study of blood T cells in healthy people across ages. Primers used in a second PCR of about 7 to 12 cycles were a sample-barcoded 5' primer and a J-beta primer mix. TCRdb itself ran the 5' RACE reads through MiXCR, one entry per CDR3 protein. The table lists 550,000 to 750,000 distinct CDR3 sequences, around 20% of them singletons. Total RNA extracted from each sample amounted to at least 5.5 micrograms. Remarks on this clonotype: What it binds is not known.

Study-wide findings and caveats: In the absence of known donor CMV status, changes in expanded clonotypes were possibly confounded.

CDR1 is MDHEN, CDR2 SYDVKM, per germline. Trimming took off 5 bases at V and 2 bases at J, with 10 bases between the two ends. CDR3 size: 13 residues. This chain connects TRBV28 to TRBJ2-7; D gene ambiguous. The TCR comes from a man between 65 and 85 years old in good health. The sequenced material came from blood. The CDR3 DNA sequence: TGTGCCAGCAGTCCTAATCGGGCCTACGAGCAGTACTTC. It specifies CASSPNRAYEQYF. Full variable domain (remainder filled in from reference TRBV28 and TRBJ2-7): DVKVTQSSRYLVKRTGEKVFLECVQDMDHENMFWYRQDPGLGLRLIYFSYDVKMKEKGDIPEGYSVSREKKERFSLILESASTNQTSMYLCASSPNRAYEQYFGPGTRLTVT.